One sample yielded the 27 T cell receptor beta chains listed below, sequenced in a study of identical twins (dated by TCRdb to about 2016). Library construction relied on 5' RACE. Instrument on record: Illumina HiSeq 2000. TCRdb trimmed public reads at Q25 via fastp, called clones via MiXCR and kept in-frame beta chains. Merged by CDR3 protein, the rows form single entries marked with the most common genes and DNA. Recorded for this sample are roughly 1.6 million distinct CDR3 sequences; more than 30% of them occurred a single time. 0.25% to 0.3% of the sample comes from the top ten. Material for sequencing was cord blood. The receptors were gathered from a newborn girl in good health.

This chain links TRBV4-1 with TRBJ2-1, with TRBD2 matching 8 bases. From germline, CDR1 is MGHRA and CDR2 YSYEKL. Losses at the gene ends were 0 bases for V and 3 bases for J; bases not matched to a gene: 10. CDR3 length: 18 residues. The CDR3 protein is CASSQDTGWTSSYNEQFF. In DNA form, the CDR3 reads TGCGCCAGCAGCCAAGATACCGGCTGGACTAGCAGCTACAATGAGCAGTTCTTC.

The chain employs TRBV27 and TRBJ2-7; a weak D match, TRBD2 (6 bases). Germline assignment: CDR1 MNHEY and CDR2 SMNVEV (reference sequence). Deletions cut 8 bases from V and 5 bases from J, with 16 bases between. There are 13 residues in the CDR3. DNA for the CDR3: TGTGCCAGCCGCATCTGGGGGGAAGACGAGCAGTACTTC. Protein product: CASRIWGEDEQYF.

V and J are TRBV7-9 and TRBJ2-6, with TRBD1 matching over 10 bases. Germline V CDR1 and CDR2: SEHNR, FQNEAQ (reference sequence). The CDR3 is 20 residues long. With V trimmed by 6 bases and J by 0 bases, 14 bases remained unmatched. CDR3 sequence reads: CASRLRQGAPSFSGANVLTF. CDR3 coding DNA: TGTGCCAGCAGACTCCGACAGGGGGCCCCCTCCTTCTCTGGGGCCAACGTCCTGACTTTC.

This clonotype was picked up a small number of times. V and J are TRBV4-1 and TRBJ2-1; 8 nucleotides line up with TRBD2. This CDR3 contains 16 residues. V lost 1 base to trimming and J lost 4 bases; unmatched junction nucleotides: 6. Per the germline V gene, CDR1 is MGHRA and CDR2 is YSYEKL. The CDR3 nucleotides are TGCGCCAGCAGCCAAGCGCTAGCGGGCGAATACAATGAGCAGTTCTTC. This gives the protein CASSQALAGEYNEQFF.

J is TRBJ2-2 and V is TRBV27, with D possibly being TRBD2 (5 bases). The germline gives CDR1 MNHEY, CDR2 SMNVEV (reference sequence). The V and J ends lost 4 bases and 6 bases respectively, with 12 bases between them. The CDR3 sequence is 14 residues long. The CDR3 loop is CASSYLVGAGELFF. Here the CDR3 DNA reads TGTGCCAGCAGTTACCTCGTCGGGGCCGGGGAGCTGTTTTTT.

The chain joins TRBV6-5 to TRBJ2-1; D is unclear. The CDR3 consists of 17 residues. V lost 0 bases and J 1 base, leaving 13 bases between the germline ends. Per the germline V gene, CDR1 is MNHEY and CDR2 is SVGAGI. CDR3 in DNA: TGTGCCAGCAGTTACTCCGCGCGGTCCCCGTCCTACAATGAGCAGTTCTTC. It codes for CASSYSARSPSYNEQFF.

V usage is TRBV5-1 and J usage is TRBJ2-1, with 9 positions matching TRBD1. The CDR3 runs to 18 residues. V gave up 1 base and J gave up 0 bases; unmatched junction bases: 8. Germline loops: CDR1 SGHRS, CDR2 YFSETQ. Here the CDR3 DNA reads TGCGCCAGCAGCTTGAGGGACAGGGAGTGGTACTCCTACAATGAGCAGTTCTTC. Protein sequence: CASSLRDREWYSYNEQFF.

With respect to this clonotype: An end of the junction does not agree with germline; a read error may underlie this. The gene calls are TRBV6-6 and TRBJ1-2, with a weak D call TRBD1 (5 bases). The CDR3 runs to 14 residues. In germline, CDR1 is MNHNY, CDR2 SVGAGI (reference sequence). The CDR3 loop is CAGRRGTENYGYTF. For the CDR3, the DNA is TGTGCCGGCAGGCGCGGGACTGAGAACTATGGCTACACCTTC.

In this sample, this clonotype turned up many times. The CDR3 nucleotides read TGCGCCAGCAGTATGACAGGGGGTCCCTACAATGAGCAGTTCTTC. This gives the protein CASSMTGGPYNEQFF. The chain couples TRBV5-1 to TRBJ2-1; 9 positions agree with TRBD1. CDR1 is SGHRS, CDR2 YFSETQ, per germline. With 5 bases clipped from V and 2 bases from J, the junction kept 5 bases outside the gene matches. CDR3 length: 15 amino acids.

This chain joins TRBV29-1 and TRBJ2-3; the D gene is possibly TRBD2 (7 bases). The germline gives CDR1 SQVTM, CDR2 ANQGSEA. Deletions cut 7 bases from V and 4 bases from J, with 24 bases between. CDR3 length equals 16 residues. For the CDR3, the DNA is TGCAGCGCCCTCGGTATCCCCCGGGGGGCTGCAGATACGCAGTATTTT. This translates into CSALGIPRGAADTQYF.

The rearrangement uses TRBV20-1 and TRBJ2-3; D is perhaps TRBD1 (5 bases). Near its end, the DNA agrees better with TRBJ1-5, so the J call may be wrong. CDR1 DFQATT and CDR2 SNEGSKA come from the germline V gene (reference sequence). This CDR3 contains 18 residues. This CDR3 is CSARVPLQGLSSTDTQHF. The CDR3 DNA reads TGCAGTGCTAGAGTTCCTCTGCAGGGACTGAGTTCCACAGATACGCAGCATTTT.

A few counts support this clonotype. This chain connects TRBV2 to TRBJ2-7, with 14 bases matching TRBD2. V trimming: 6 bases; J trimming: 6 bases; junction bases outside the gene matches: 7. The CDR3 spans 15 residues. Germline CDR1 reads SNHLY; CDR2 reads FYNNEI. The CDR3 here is CASSVGLAGGPEQYF. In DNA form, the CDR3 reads TGTGCCAGCAGCGTCGGACTAGCGGGAGGTCCCGAGCAGTACTTC. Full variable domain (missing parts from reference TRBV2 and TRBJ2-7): EPEVTQTPSHQVTQMGQEVILRCVPISNHLYFYWYRQILGQKVEFLVSFYNNEISEKSEIFDDQFSVERPDGSNFTLKIRSTKLEDSAMYFCASSVGLAGGPEQYFGPGTRLTVT.

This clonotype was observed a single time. CDR3 in amino acids: CASSQELSNEQFF. As DNA, the CDR3 is TGTGCCAGCAGCCAAGAACTATCCAATGAGCAGTTCTTC. The chain uses TRBV3-1 and TRBJ2-1; D uncertain. The CDR3 extends over 13 amino acids. Germline-derived CDR1 and CDR2 are LGHDT and YNNKEL (reference sequence). Trimming took off 0 bases at V and 6 bases at J, with 6 bases between the two ends.

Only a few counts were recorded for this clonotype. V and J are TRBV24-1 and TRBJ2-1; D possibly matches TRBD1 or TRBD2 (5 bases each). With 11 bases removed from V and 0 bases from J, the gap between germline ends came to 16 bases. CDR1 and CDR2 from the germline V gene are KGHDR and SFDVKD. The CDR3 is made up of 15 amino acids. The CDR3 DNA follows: TGTGCCAATACCGGGACCGCAAGCTCCTACAATGAGCAGTTCTTC. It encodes CANTGTASSYNEQFF.

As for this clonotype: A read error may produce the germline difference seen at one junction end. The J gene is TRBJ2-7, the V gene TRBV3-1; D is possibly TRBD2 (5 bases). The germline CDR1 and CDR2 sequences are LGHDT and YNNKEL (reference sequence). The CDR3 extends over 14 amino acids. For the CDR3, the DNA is TGTACCAGCAGCCAAGCCCGGGGAACCTACGAGCAGTACTTC. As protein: CTSSQARGTYEQYF.

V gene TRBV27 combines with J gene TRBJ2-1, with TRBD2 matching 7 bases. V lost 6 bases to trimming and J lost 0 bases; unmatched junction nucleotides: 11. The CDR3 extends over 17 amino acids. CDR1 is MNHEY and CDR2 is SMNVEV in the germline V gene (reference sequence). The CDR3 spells CASRRLAASSSYNEQFF. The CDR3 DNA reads TGTGCCAGCAGGCGACTAGCTGCTTCGAGCTCCTACAATGAGCAGTTCTTC.

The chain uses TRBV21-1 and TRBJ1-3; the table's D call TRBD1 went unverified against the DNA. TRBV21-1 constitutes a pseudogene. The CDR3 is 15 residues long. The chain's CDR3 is CASSLRDRAGNTIYF. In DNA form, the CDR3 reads TGTGCCAGCAGCCTCCGGGACAGGGCTGGAAACACCATATATTTT.

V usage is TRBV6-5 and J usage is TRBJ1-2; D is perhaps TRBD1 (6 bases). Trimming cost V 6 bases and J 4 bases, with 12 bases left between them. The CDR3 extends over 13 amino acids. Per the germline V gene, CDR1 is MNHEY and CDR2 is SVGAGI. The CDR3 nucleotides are TGTGCCAGCAGCTATGACAGGAGCTATGGCTACACCTTC. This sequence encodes CASSYDRSYGYTF.

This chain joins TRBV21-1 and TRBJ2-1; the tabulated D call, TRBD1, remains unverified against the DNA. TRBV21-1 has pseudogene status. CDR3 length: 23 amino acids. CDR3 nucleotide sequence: TGTGCCAGCAGCAAATTAGGGGGAATCGACAGGGGGCGTCCCCTACGATCCTACAATGAGCAGTTCTTC. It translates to CASSKLGGIDRGRPLRSYNEQFF.

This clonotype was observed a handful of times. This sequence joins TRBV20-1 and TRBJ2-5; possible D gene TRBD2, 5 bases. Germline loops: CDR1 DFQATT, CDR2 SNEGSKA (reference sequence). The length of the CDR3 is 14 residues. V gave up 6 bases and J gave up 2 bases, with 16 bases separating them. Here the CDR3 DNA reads TGCAGTGCAGAGCCCCCTAGCACGCAAGAGACCCAGTACTTC. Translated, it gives CSAEPPSTQETQYF.

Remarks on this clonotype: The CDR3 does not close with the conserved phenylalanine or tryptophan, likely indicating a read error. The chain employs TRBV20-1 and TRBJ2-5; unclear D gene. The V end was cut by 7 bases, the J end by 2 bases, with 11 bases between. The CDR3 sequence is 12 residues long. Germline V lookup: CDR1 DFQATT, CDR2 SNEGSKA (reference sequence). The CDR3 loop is CSEGAPQETQYY. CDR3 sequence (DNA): TGCAGTGAAGGAGCTCCACAAGAGACCCAGTACTAC.

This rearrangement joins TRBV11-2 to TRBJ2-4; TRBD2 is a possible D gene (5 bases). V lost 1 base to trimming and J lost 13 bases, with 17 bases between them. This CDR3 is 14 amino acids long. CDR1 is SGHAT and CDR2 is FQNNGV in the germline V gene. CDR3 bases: TGTGCCAGCAGCTTAGCTCAGTGGGAGTCCAAGCAGTACTTC. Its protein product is CASSLAQWESKQYF.

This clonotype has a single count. The CDR3 coding sequence is TGCAGTGTGTCTACAGGAGACGGAAATGAGCAGTTCTTC. Its protein product is CSVSTGDGNEQFF. The chain links TRBV20-1 to TRBJ2-1, with a weak D call TRBD1 (5 bases). The CDR3 contains 13 residues. V lost 7 bases and J lost 7, with 17 bases in between. CDR1 DFQATT and CDR2 SNEGSKA come from the germline V gene (reference sequence).

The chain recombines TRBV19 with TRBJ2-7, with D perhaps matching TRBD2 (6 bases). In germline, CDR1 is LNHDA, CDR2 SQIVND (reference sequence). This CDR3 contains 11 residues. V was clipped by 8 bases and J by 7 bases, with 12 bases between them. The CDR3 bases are TGTGCCAGTGAGACGGGGAGGGAGCAGTACTTC. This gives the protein CASETGREQYF. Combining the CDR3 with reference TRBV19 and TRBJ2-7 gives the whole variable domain DGGITQSPKYLFRKEGQNVTLSCEQNLNHDAMYWYRQDPGQGLRLIYYSQIVNDFQKGDIAEGYSVSREKKESFPLTVTSAQKNPTAFYLCASETGREQYFGPGTRLTVT.

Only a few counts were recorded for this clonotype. DNA for the CDR3: TGCAGTGCTAGAGAGAGGGGGGACAGGCTTTCCTATGGCTACACCTTC. Translating gives CSARERGDRLSYGYTF. The chain is built from TRBV20-1 and TRBJ1-2, with TRBD1 matching 8 bases. Germline trimming cut 0 bases from V and 4 bases from J; bases unmatched to any gene: 10. Germline-derived CDR1 and CDR2 are DFQATT and SNEGSKA (reference sequence). This CDR3 region has 16 residues.

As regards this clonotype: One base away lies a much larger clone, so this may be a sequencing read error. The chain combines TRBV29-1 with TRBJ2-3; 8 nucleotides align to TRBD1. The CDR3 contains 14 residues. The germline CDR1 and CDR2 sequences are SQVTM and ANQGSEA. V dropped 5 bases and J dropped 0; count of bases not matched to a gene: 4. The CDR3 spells CSVRRGRSTDTQYF. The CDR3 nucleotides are TGCAGCGTTCGCAGGGGGCGAAGCACAGATACGCAGTATTTT.

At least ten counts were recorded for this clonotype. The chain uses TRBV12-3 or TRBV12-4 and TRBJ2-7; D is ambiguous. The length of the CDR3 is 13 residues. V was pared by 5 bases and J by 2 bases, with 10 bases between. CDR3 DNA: TGTGCCAGCAGTCCTACCAGCCCCTACGAGCAGTACTTC. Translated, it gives CASSPTSPYEQYF.